This TCR beta chain was recovered during a study of cytomegalovirus exposure and HLA in healthy donors (dated by TCRdb to about 2017). With respect to the entire study: In an earlier analysis of under 750 of the donors, 250 to 300 Gb of sequence data and 117 million unique TCR beta sequences from 180 million or so T cells were reported. The study combined high-throughput TCR immunosequencing, statistical association of individual TCRs with disease status, and machine learning to predict cytomegalovirus infection status. Class I and class II HLA loci were covered by the typing at four-digit resolution. The study aimed to test whether cataloging public T cell receptors could reveal signatures of past pathogen exposure. Of the roughly 400 genotyped donors, approximately 81% were placed in the genetic ancestry cluster associated with self-reported Caucasian donors. In an earlier analysis of over 550 of the donors, high-throughput TCR beta sequencing was used to judge whether each TCR beta V gene segment behaved as functional or pseudogenic. In the later analysis, no new phenotypic data were used to find candidate immune exposures; instead, reliance was placed on TCR beta sequences and their occurrence across donors. The study used immunosequencing to profile the T cell repertoires of approximately 690 subjects and linked those repertoires to cytomegalovirus serostatus. Across 300 to 500 genotyped donors of the cohort, an average of approximately 240,000 unique TCR beta nucleotide sequences per donor were sequenced, and approximately 17% of those sequences were non-productive. In a later genetic analysis, genome-wide SNP genotypes for about 65% of the 666 donors were used, and that subset was treated as a discovery cohort. An early release covering roughly 640 HLA-typed donors comprised about 300 gigabases of sequencing data and around 85 million unique TCR sequences. All discovery cohort repertoires had been generated on a single sequencing platform. A later analysis re-examined previously published TCR beta repertoires from 610 or so donors and added high-resolution HLA genotyping to investigate patterns of TCR occurrence. A separate validation cohort of 100 to 150 different subjects was used in addition to the 666-subject first cohort. Several DR-DQ haplotypes were handled as single units for association and clustering because linkage in the cohort was strong. Donor age, sex, ethnicity and CMV serostatus were collected together with the repertoire data. The number of typed donors differed by locus: about 620-630 for A, B, C, DRB1 and DQB1; 500 to 550 for DQA1; roughly 600 for DPA1; and around 470 for DPB1. General study outcomes and caveats: Several of the top co-occurrence clusters appeared to be linked to parvovirus B19, influenza, CMV and Epstein-Barr virus, according to a later analysis. A cluster of highly shared sequence variants was judged likely to represent a technical artifact of the sequencing pipeline. Because HLA typing was missing for some donors at each locus, association tests included only the typed subset. A further reported finding was that TCR beta sequences accurately predicted the HLA-A and HLA-B alleles for most subjects in the first cohort. In the study, around 160 TCR beta chains were listed as associated with cytomegalovirus. Across donors, most TCR sequences were observed very rarely, whereas some public TCRs were present in many individuals. In a later analysis, TCR association rates were found to vary across HLA loci, with the most associated TCRs seen for DRB1 alleles and the fewest for HLA-C alleles. V-gene and J-gene trimming of TCR beta chains was associated with a missense DCLRE1C variant in a later genetic analysis, and the association was replicated in an independent cohort. A later analysis associated approximately 17,000 TCR beta sequences with specific HLA alleles at a false discovery rate of 0.05. Cytomegalovirus status was reported to be diagnosed by the classifier with high specificity and sensitivity in both the original and validation cohorts. Compared with the approximately 700-donor mean, donors in an Asian-associated ancestry cluster had fewer N-insertions in productive TCRs, according to a later genetic analysis. The cohort was sequenced for TCR beta chains only, and without alpha or paired-chain data the features that could be detected were limited. Sequencing depth was assumed to be roughly uniform across donors in the presence/absence analyses, though that assumption may not hold. Because counts were too low, some 17 rarely observed V segments, including chromosome 9 orphons, were excluded from the earlier analysis of around 590 of the donors. According to a later analysis, most CMV-associated TCR beta chains appeared to be HLA-restricted, and the HLA associations seemed to be driven largely by CMV exposure. The authors suggested that the approach could potentially be generalized to other disease states and immunological phenotypes. Three of the identified cytomegalovirus-associated TCR beta chains were confirmed in vitro to be specific for cytomegalovirus antigens. Linkage disequilibrium might explain the correlated functional status among segregating V segments, but an unknown experimental factor could not be excluded. Some IMGT-functional V segments, including TRBV6-2 and TRBV6-3, could not be distinguished by the 87-base-pair reads and were therefore excluded. In a later analysis, HLA-associated TCR beta chains were found to be more clonally expanded and to have lower generation probabilities than equally common non-associated chains. Strong co-occurrence of HLA alleles, especially DR and DQ, made assigning TCR associations to individual alleles difficult. In an earlier analysis of about 550 of the donors, most TCR beta V segments were observed in productive rearrangements about 87% or about 30% of the time, broadly matching IMGT annotations. The only immune exposure information available for the cohort was CMV serostatus.

In total, about 650 healthy bone marrow donors made up the cohort. Cohort members were all nominally healthy when sampled, although unrecorded immune exposures were likely present. The donor was CMV seropositive and was included in the group of 250 to 300 seropositive cohort members. A peripheral blood sample was collected from each donor, and TCR beta sequencing was performed on peripheral blood mononuclear cells. Genomic DNA was extracted from the blood cell samples with the Qiagen DNeasy Blood Extraction Kit. Measured from the cysteine to the phenylalanine, the CDR3 is 15 residues long. Solely the CDR3 DNA is kept, with 45 bases framed from the first base. V and J are truncated by 6 bases and 0 bases respectively, leaving an intervening sequence of 14 bases. The germline V gene (reference sequence) provides CDR1 LNHDA and CDR2 SQIVND. As for this clone: This clone's antigen is unknown. No base quality information exists; no much larger clone differs at one position.

Library generation was performed with the immunoSEQ multiplex PCR assay. For the multiplex PCR, a mixture combining 60 forward primers for TCR Vbeta segments and 13 reverse primers for TCR Jbeta segments was used. The CDR3 region of rearranged TCR beta genes was amplified from genomic DNA with a multiplex PCR assay. The Illumina HiSeq System was used to sequence the amplified TCR beta libraries as 87-base-pair reads. Processing in the source paper ran as follows. In a later analysis, some 80 million unique TCR beta chains were counted across the 666 repertoires, and about 9.9 million of these chains were shared by at least two donors. To remove PCR and sequencing errors, raw reads were error-corrected and collapsed into unique sequences using a nearest-neighbor algorithm that merged closely related sequences. V, D and J gene segments were assigned by aligning CDR3 sequences to IMGT reference sequences. For a sequence to be retained, at least a six-nucleotide match to both a V gene segment and a J gene segment was required. A rearrangement counted as productive if the CDR3 had no stop codons and remained in frame with V and J, and every other rearrangement counted as non-productive. Following IMGT convention, CDR3 was defined as the stretch from the second conserved V-encoded cysteine up to the conserved J-encoded phenylalanine. In an earlier analysis of more than 550 of the donors, sequences lacking an unambiguous match to a single V gene segment were excluded. In an earlier analysis of 450 to 700 of the donors, V segments were called functional above 56.7% productive rearrangements and were called segregating when the between-donor standard deviation exceeded 5%. A statistical classification framework was developed to diagnose cytomegalovirus status using the catalog of TCR beta chain sequences. In a later analysis, TCR nucleotide sequences were compared against IMGT/GENE-DB human TR gene sequences so that V and J genes could be assigned. The TCRdist pipeline was used in a later analysis to assign CDR3 sequences and most-parsimonious VDJ recombination scenarios. In a later analysis, every TCR beta chain was defined by the combination of its CDR3 amino acid sequence and its V-gene family, and reads without a unique V-gene family were dropped. To address suspected cross-contamination and a sequencing artifact, a later analysis removed over 500 highly shared, low-generation-probability nucleotide sequences. For each public chain, a later analysis derived a clonal expansion index from normalized ranks of inferred template counts within each repertoire. A later analysis computed generation probabilities with a VDJ recombination model fitted to out-of-frame rearrangements, and checked the results against IGoR. In a later analysis, TCR-TCR, TCR-HLA and TCR-CMV co-occurrence was scored with hypergeometric tests, and a repertoire-size bias correction was applied to TCR pairs. A later analysis estimated false discovery rates by permuting HLA or CMV assignments 20 times. In a later analysis, co-occurring TCRs were grouped using DBSCAN, and TCRdist sequence similarity was added for clustering within HLA-allele-positive subsets. Repertoires with fewer than 30,000 or more than 120,000 public chains, plus five repertoires with anomalous nucleotide sharing, were excluded from co-occurrence clustering. As stored in TCRdb, this immuneACCESS dataset retains in-frame rearrangements with V and J assigned. A fraction of the clones does not appear; measured against another copy, unresolved V genes explain less than half of the discrepancy, and the remainder lacks a known reason. V and J calls and clone size are those listed in that table; D and trimming were worked out from the DNA. The sample profile shows under 200,000 clones; more than 65% of them were found once. The leading ten clones occupy around 2.8% of the sample.

The receptor comes from a woman between 40 and 55 years old in good health and CMV-seropositive. Material for sequencing was PBMCs. The rearrangement joined TRBV19 to TRBJ1-1; TRBD1 is possibly the D segment (5 matching bases). The CDR3 here reads CASRLQGYLNTEAFF. The sequence in DNA is TGTGCCAGTAGACTGCAGGGTTATCTGAACACTGAAGCTTTCTTT.